This T cell receptor beta chain appears in the sequencing data of a study of blood T cells in healthy people across ages. A sample-barcoded 5' primer and a J-beta primer mix were used in a second PCR of roughly 7 to 11 cycles. Via MiXCR, TCRdb re-called the 5' RACE reads, giving one row per CDR3 protein. The data hold approximately 800,000 distinct CDR3 sequences, with roughly 25% observed a single time. The total RNA that was extracted per sample amounted to at least 5 micrograms. The CDR3 has 14 amino acids. V lost 4 bases to trimming and J lost 11 bases, with 20 bases between them. CDR1 is GTSNPN and CDR2 is SVGIG in the germline V gene (reference sequence). This sample was shared with a second study, whose subject was T cells of mothers and their children. That report adds: Input to cDNA synthesis comprised all extracted RNA, at a ratio of about 1.4 ug per 15 ul.

The V call is TRBV30, the J call TRBJ1-4; D might be TRBD1 (5 bases). Sequenced input: blood. The TCR originated in a boy between 5 and 17 years old in good health. The CDR3 nucleotides are TGTGCCTGGAAAGGCGAGACAGACCGTAGGAAACTGTTTTTT. This gives the protein CAWKGETDRRKLFF. The full variable domain, its missing parts supplied by reference TRBV30 and TRBJ1-4, is SQTIHQWPATLVQPVGSPLSLECTVEGTSNPNLYWYRQAAGRGLQLLFYSVGIGQISSEVPQNLSASRPQDRQFILSSKKLLLSDSGFYLCAWKGETDRRKLFFGSGTQLSVL.